Sequencing of this T cell receptor (beta chain) was carried out in a study of T cell responses to AZD1222 COVID-19 vaccine. Clones were read by immunoSEQ multiplex PCR, and TCRdb kept only the in-frame ones, dropping some. Of about 120,000 clones in the sample, roughly 90% were seen once. As regards this clone: What it recognizes is unknown.

Findings and caveats of the study: The breadth and depth of Spike-specific TCRs increased once two AZD1222 doses had been given. Clonal diversity may have been underestimated, and the donors were mostly white British, with more females than males.

CDR1 is SGDLS, CDR2 YYNGEE, per germline. Trimming left V 0 bases short and J 6 bases short, with 10 bases between. The CDR3 covers 14 residues. The V call is TRBV9, the J call TRBJ2-1; D call uncertain. This receptor was taken from an adult in good health. Sample: peripheral blood, taken on day 0 of AZD1222 vaccination. CDR3 bases: TGTGCCAGCAGCGTAGATCCAAAAGTCAATGAGCAGTTCTTC. Residues: CASSVDPKVNEQFF.